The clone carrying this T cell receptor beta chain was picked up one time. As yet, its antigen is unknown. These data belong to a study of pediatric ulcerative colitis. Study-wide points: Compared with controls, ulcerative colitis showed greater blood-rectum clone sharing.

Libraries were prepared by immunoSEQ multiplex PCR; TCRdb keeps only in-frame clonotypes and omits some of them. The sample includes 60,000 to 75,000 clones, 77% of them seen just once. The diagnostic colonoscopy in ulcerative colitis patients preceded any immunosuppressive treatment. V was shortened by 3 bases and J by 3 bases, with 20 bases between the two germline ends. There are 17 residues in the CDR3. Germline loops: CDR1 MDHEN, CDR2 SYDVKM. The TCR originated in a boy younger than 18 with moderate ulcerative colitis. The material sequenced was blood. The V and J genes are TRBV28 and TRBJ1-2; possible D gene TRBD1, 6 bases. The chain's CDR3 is CASSFRGHKQGYYGYTF. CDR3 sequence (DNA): TGTGCCAGCAGTTTTCGTGGTCATAAACAGGGTTACTATGGCTACACCTTC.